These 14 T cell receptor beta chains were sequenced from one sample in a study of cytomegalovirus exposure and HLA in healthy donors. The PCR used 60 Vbeta and 13 Jbeta primers. This table comes from immunoSEQ multiplex PCR, and its TCRdb copy is limited to in-frame clones, with some not included. The data hold about 95,000 clones, with approximately 76% observed a single time. The sequenced material came from PBMCs. All receptors come from a man aged 30 to 39 in good health and CMV-seropositive.

The chain joins TRBV5-1 to TRBJ1-1, with D perhaps matching TRBD1 (6 bases). CDR3 length equals 15 residues. Germline lookup yields CDR1 SGHRS and CDR2 YFSETQ. V lost 4 bases and J 2 bases, leaving 15 bases between the germline ends. This CDR3 is CASSGGHPSNTEAFF. CDR3 DNA sequence: TGCGCCAGCAGCGGGGGACACCCCTCTAACACTGAAGCTTTCTTT.

The gene calls are TRBV12-5 and TRBJ1-1, with D perhaps TRBD1 (6 bases). The CDR3 sequence is 16 residues long. Trimming removed 1 base at V and 2 bases at J, with 14 bases between. Germline V gives CDR1 LGHNT, CDR2 FRNRAP. In nucleotides, the CDR3 is TGTGCTAGTGGTTTGGGGGGGGGCCTGAGCAACACTGAAGCTTTCTTT. Residues: CASGLGGGLSNTEAFF.

Concerning this clone itself: The junction shows a germline mismatch at one end, possibly a read error. This rearrangement joins TRBV5-6 to TRBJ2-5, with 10 bases lining up with TRBD1. The CDR3 is 15 residues long. CDR1 is SGHDT, CDR2 YYEEEE, per germline. CDR3 protein: CASSSLRPGTGDRDF. The DNA for the CDR3 is TGTGCCAGCAGCTCGTTACGTCCCGGGACAGGGGACAGGGACTTC.

The gene calls are TRBV2 and TRBJ2-3, with D possibly matching TRBD2 (6 bases). This CDR3 contains 15 residues. The germline V gene has CDR1 SNHLY and CDR2 FYNNEI. V lost 9 bases, J lost 3 bases, and 19 bases lay in between. The CDR3 protein is CASRASRRGTDTQYF. The CDR3 DNA reads TGTGCCAGTCGAGCCTCGCGACGGGGGACAGATACGCAGTATTTT.

The V and J genes are TRBV7-2 and TRBJ1-1; D perhaps matches TRBD1 (5 bases). The V end lost 1 base, the J end lost 4 bases, and 16 bases lay between the germline ends. Germline CDR1 and CDR2: SGHTA and FQGNSA. The CDR3 runs 16 residues. The CDR3 loop reads CASSLGRRGVRTEAFF. The CDR3, as DNA: TGTGCCAGCAGCTTAGGACGCCGGGGGGTTCGCACTGAAGCTTTCTTT.

V usage is TRBV4-1 and J usage is TRBJ1-5; 7 bases agree with TRBD1. The CDR3 sequence is 15 residues long. The V segment lost 4 bases and the J segment 4 bases; nucleotides outside the gene matches: 7. Germline CDR1 MGHRA, CDR2 YSYEKL. CDR3 bases: TGCGCCAGCAGCCGGGGAACAGGGGCGAATCAGCCCCAGCATTTT. Translated: CASSRGTGANQPQHF.

This rearrangement joins TRBV29-1 to TRBJ2-3; D remains ambiguous. The length of the CDR3 is 14 residues. Trimming stripped 4 bases from V and 4 bases from J, with 15 bases between. The V gene's germline CDR1 is SQVTM and CDR2 ANQGSEA. The CDR3 DNA reads TGCAGCGTTGTCGCGCCTTCTGGGCCAGATACGCAGTATTTT. Encoded protein: CSVVAPSGPDTQYF.

The chain joins TRBV5-1 to TRBJ1-2; D gene ambiguous. V shed 0 bases and J shed 5 bases, with 8 bases lying between them. This CDR3 has 13 amino acids. Germline lookup yields CDR1 SGHRS and CDR2 YFSETQ. In nucleotides, the CDR3 is TGCGCCAGCAGCTTGGACAGATGGTATGGCTACACCTTC. It codes for CASSLDRWYGYTF.

Regarding this clone: Other DNA sequences of this sample code for an identical CDR3. The rearrangement links TRBV19 to TRBJ2-1; D may be TRBD1 (6 bases). With 8 bases removed from V and 0 bases from J, the gap between germline ends came to 8 bases. This CDR3 has 13 residues. Germline values: CDR1 LNHDA, CDR2 SQIVND (reference sequence). CDR3 residues: CASSDSSYNEQFF. CDR3 nucleotide sequence: TGTGCCAGTTCGGACAGCTCCTACAATGAGCAGTTCTTC.

V usage is TRBV2 and J usage is TRBJ1-2; TRBD1 agrees at 9 bases. Trimming at V came to 6 bases and at J to 4 bases, leaving 6 bases not matched to a gene. CDR3 length equals 14 residues. CDR1 is SNHLY, CDR2 FYNNEI, per germline. CDR3: CASRRDRASYGYTF. In DNA, the CDR3 is TGTGCCAGCAGAAGGGACAGGGCCTCCTATGGCTACACCTTC.

The CDR3 DNA follows: TGTGCCAGCAGTCTAGACAGGGGGGACACTGAAGCTTTCTTT. It yields the protein CASSLDRGDTEAFF. This sequence joins TRBV6-6 and TRBJ1-1; 9 bases align to TRBD1. This CDR3 has 14 residues. Germline V gene lookup returns CDR1 MNHNY and CDR2 SVGAGI (reference sequence). J lost 3 bases, V lost 5 bases, and 4 bases had no gene match.

V usage is TRBV28 and J usage is TRBJ1-4; TRBD1 matches at 11 bases. Germline loops: CDR1 MDHEN, CDR2 SYDVKM. Trimming took 5 bases from V and 8 from J; bases not matched to a gene: 13. This CDR3 is built from 17 residues. CDR3 bases: TGTGCCAGCAGTACGAACACGGGACAGGGGGTCGGCGAAAAACTGTTTTTT. Encoded protein: CASSTNTGQGVGEKLFF.

Only a few counts were recorded for this clone. The rearrangement links TRBV27 to TRBJ1-2; TRBD1 matches at 7 bases. In germline, CDR1 is MNHEY, CDR2 SMNVEV (reference sequence). Trimming removed 6 bases from V and 4 bases from J; junction bases left unmatched: 5. The CDR3 covers 13 residues. CDR3: CASSTGASYGYTF. The DNA of the CDR3 is TGTGCCAGCAGCACAGGGGCCTCCTATGGCTACACCTTC.

This clone appeared once. V gene TRBV29-1 combines with J gene TRBJ2-7; 10 bases align to TRBD1. V gave up 6 bases and J gave up 6 bases; unmatched junction bases: 8. This CDR3 is built from 13 residues. From germline, CDR1 is SQVTM and CDR2 ANQGSEA. The CDR3 DNA is TGCAGCGTCGCTACGACAGGGGGCGGCGAGCAGTACTTC. It specifies CSVATTGGGEQYF.